A selection of T cell receptor beta chains follows, all from one sample in a study of cytomegalovirus exposure and HLA in healthy donors. The data were produced by immunoSEQ multiplex PCR, yet TCRdb's version contains in-frame clones alone and is incomplete. The table records 100,000 or so clones, 65% to 85% of them present only once. The sample consisted of PBMCs. The receptors stem from a man aged 45-65 years in good health and CMV-seronegative. Both conserved end residues are part of each CDR3.

CASSLPLGDKSYNEQFF	TRBV5-6	TRBJ2-1
CASSPTNTGELFF	TRBV7-2	TRBJ2-2
CASWAPETQYF	TRBV10-1	TRBJ2-5
CSANDRTGETQYF	TRBV29-1	TRBJ2-5
CASSKLQGYEQYF	TRBV7-2	TRBJ2-7
CASTVNTEAFF	TRBV2	TRBJ1-1
CASSFENSQETQYF	TRBV7-9	TRBJ2-5
CASSLQGPSSGNTIYF	TRBV18	TRBJ1-3
CASSKTGGRYNEQFF	TRBV2	TRBJ2-1
CASTTAGMNTEAFF	TRBV5-1	TRBJ1-1
CASSVRGGNTIYF	TRBV7-9	TRBJ1-3
CASSLWTRGGGYTF	TRBV28	TRBJ1-2
CASRIAGRYEQYF	TRBV6-5	TRBJ2-7
CATKTGQSSYEQYF	TRBV6-5	TRBJ2-7
CASSWEGETQYF	TRBV7-9	TRBJ2-5
CSVERGGELFF	TRBV29-1	TRBJ2-2
CASQVGRETQYF	TRBV13	TRBJ2-5
CASSLYPGSDTQYF	TRBV7-8	TRBJ2-3
CASSSRDRVGVRGYTF	TRBV6-5	TRBJ1-2
CASSLDPDEQYF	TRBV11-3	TRBJ2-7
CASSYATVNTEAFF	TRBV6-5	TRBJ1-1
CASSKIVAASSRDTQYF	TRBV7-2	TRBJ2-3
CASSQEFWGQGAYEQFF	TRBV4-3	TRBJ2-1
CASKDRGTDTQYF	TRBV19	TRBJ2-3
CASSYSAGTGELFF	TRBV6-5	TRBJ2-2
CASSREGDSGNTIYF	TRBV6-5	TRBJ1-3
CSVPAPHREGEAFF	TRBV29-1	TRBJ1-1
CASSLGLAGDLETQYF	TRBV5-4	TRBJ2-5
CASSLQGASYEQYF	TRBV14	TRBJ2-7
CASSLAGGEQYF	TRBV7-6	TRBJ2-7
CASSLRLGGQGIPKAYEQYF	TRBV7-8	TRBJ2-7
CSVEQTGNGYTF	TRBV29-1	TRBJ1-2
CASSAGITDTQYF	TRBV5-1	TRBJ2-3
CASSLASGNTGELFF	TRBV5-1	TRBJ2-2
CAVRGGNRANYGYTF	TRBV6-1	TRBJ1-2
CASSLQGILEGYTF	TRBV11-2	TRBJ1-2
CASSLKQGHGYTF	TRBV7-2	TRBJ1-2
CASSVDSGGFSGNTIYF	TRBV9	TRBJ1-3
CASSLRTSGDTDTQYF	TRBV5-1	TRBJ2-3
CASSLQGANEQYF	TRBV27	.
CSVGGPREGGGTEAFF	TRBV29-1	TRBJ1-1
CASSLSGEGTEAFF	TRBV28	TRBJ1-1
CASSSDWQETQYF	TRBV5-1	TRBJ2-5
CASSEGGGHTQYF	TRBV5-4	TRBJ2-3
CASSVKYSRRPPGEQFF	TRBV19	TRBJ2-1
CATLSGGQTGELFF	TRBV10-3	TRBJ2-2
CASSLGRGVGELFF	TRBV11-2	TRBJ2-2
CATSRGRAQETQYF	TRBV15	TRBJ2-5
CASSLEADTEAGLTDTQYF	TRBV28	TRBJ2-3
CASSFTGTSPNEQFF	TRBV7-2	TRBJ2-1
CASSRRLAGSTDTQYF	TRBV7-9	TRBJ2-3
CASSIRGDSYEQYF	TRBV19	TRBJ2-7
CASMGRIEKYEQYF	TRBV2	TRBJ2-7
CASGSSGYNTGELFF	TRBV10-1	TRBJ2-2